The subject of this entry is one T cell receptor (beta chain). Data came from immunoSEQ multiplex PCR; TCRdb stores just in-frame clones and leaves some out. The sample consists of about 440,000 clones, around 89% of them appearing once. The length of the CDR3 is 15 residues. CDR1 and CDR2 from the germline V gene are SGHTA and FQGNSA. V trimming: 3 bases; J trimming: 7 bases; junction bases outside the gene matches: 10. The source of the sample is a study of blood T cell repertoires in COVID-19. The source material was peripheral blood. The receptor was derived from a woman in her twenties or thirties with acute or convalescent COVID-19. The chain carries TRBV7-2 and TRBJ2-7; TRBD2 matches 9 bases. The CDR3 bases are TGTGCCAGCAGCTTTAGCGGGGGACTTCCCATAGAGCAGTACTTC. Amino acids: CASSFSGGLPIEQYF.